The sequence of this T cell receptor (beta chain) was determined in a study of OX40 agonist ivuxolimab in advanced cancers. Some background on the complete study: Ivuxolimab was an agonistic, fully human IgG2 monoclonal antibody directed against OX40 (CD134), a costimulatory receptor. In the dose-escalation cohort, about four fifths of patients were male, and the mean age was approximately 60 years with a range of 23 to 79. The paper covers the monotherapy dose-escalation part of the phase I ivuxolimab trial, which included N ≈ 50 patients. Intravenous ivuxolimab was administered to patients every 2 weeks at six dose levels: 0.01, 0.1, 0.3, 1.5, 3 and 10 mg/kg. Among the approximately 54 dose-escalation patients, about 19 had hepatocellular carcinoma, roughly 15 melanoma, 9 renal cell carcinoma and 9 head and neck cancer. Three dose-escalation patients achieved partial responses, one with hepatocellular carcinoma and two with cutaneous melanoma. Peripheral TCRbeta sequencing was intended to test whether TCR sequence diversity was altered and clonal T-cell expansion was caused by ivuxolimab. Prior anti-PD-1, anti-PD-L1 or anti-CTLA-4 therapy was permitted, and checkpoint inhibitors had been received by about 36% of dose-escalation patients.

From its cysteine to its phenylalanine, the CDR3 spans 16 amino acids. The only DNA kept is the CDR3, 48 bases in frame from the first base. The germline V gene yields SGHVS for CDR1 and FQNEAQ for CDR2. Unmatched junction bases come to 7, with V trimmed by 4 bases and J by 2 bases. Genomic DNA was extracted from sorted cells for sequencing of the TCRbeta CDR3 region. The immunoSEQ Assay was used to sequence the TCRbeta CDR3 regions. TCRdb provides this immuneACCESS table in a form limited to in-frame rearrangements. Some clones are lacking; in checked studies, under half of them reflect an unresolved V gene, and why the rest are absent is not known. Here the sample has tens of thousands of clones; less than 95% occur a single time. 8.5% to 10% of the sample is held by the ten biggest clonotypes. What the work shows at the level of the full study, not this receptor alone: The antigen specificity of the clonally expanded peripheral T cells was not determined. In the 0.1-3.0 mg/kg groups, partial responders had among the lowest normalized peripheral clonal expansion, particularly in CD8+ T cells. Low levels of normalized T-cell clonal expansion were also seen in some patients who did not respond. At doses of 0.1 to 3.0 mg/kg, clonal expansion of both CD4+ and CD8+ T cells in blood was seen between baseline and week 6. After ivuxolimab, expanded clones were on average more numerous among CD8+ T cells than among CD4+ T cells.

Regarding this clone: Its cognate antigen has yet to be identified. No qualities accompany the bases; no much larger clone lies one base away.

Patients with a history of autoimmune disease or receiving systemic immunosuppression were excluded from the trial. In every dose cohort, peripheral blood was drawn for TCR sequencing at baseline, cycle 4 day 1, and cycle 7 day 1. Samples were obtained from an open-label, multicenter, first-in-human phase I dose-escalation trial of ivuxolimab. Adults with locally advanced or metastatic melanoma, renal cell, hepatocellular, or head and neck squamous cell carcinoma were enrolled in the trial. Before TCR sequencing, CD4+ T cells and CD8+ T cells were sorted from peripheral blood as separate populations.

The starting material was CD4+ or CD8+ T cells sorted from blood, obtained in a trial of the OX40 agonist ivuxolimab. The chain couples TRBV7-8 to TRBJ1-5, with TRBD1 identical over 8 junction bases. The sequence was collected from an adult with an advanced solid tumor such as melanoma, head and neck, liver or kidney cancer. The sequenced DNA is TGTGCCAGCAGCTATGGACAGGGCGGGGGCAATCAGCCCCAGCATTTT. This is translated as CASSYGQGGGNQPQHF.